Listed here are 6 T cell receptor beta chains from one sample, sequenced in a study of blood T cell repertoires in COVID-19 (dated by TCRdb to between 2020 and 2021). The library was prepared using the immunoSEQ multiplex PCR assay. TCRdb provides this immuneACCESS table in a form limited to in-frame rearrangements. Some clones are lacking; in checked studies, under half of them reflect an unresolved V gene, and why the rest are absent is not known. The sample yields 190,000 or so clones; about 83% were counted once. The ten largest clones take up around 8.6% of the sample. Source material: PBMCs or T cells enriched from blood (not recorded which). The source is a woman aged 25 to 39 who had recovered from COVID-19.

Remarks on this clone: The junction shows a germline mismatch at one end, possibly a read error. The V gene is TRBV7-3, the J gene TRBJ2-2; D is possibly TRBD2 (6 bases). CDR1 is SGHTA, CDR2 FQGTGA, per germline. The CDR3 totals 17 residues. The CDR3 protein is CASSLAGGASSTGELFF. Written as DNA, the CDR3 is TGTGCCAGCAGCTTAGCGGGCGGGGCCAGTAGCACCGGGGAGTTGTTTTTT.

The V and J genes are TRBV28 and TRBJ1-1; maybe TRBD1 (5 bases). The CDR3 totals 14 residues. Trimming left V 3 bases short and J 1 base short, with 9 bases between. Germline-derived CDR1 and CDR2 are MDHEN and SYDVKM. CDR3: CASSFQGGNTEAFF. CDR3 coding DNA: TGTGCCAGCAGTTTCCAGGGAGGGAACACTGAAGCTTTCTTT.

V usage is TRBV5-1 and J usage is TRBJ2-1, with 9 nucleotides matching TRBD2. The CDR3 loop spans 15 amino acids. Trimming at V came to 0 bases and at J to 9 bases, leaving 7 bases not matched to a gene. Germline V gene lookup returns CDR1 SGHRS and CDR2 YFSETQ. The CDR3 nucleotides read TGCGCCAGCAGCTTGGATAGCGGGAGTAGCGGTGAGCAGTTCTTC. As protein: CASSLDSGSSGEQFF.

V and J are TRBV7-8 and TRBJ2-1; TRBD2 agrees at 8 bases. The CDR3 spans 15 residues. CDR1 SGHVS and CDR2 FQNEAQ come from the germline V gene. J gave up 4 bases and V 5 bases, and 7 bases lay outside the gene matches. The CDR3 protein is CASSPEREFYNEQFF. The CDR3 DNA reads as TGTGCCAGCAGCCCCGAGCGGGAGTTTTACAATGAGCAGTTCTTC.

V and J are TRBV5-1 and TRBJ1-3, with D maybe TRBD1 (6 bases). Trimming took off 2 bases at V and 3 bases at J, with 15 bases between the two ends. Germline V gene sequence: CDR1 SGHRS, CDR2 YFSETQ. The CDR3 is 16 residues long. Written as DNA, the CDR3 is TGCGCCAGCAGCTTTCAGGCAGGGGACCTTGGAAACACCATATATTTT. Translating gives CASSFQAGDLGNTIYF. Supplemented by reference TRBV5-1 and TRBJ1-3, the full variable domain reads KAGVTQTPRYLIKTRGQQVTLSCSPISGHRSVSWYQQTPGQGLQFLFEYFSETQRNKGNFPGRFSGRQFSNSRSEMNVSTLELGDSALYLCASSFQAGDLGNTIYFGEGSWLTVV.

This clone was seen a handful of times. The J gene is TRBJ2-7, the V gene TRBV2, with D tentatively TRBD2 (6 bases). The CDR3 contains 15 residues. Germline V CDR1 and CDR2: SNHLY, FYNNEI. V was clipped by 7 bases and J by 0 bases, with 16 bases between them. CDR3: CASMGGARSSYEQYF. Here the CDR3 DNA reads TGTGCCAGCATGGGAGGTGCCAGGAGCTCCTACGAGCAGTACTTC.